Sequencing of this TCR beta chain was carried out in a study of blood T cell repertoires in COVID-19. In the authors' methods: For nucleated cells, counts were estimated from reference gene primer amplification. Profiling relied on immunoSEQ multiplex PCR, and the TCRdb table lists in-frame clones only, not all of them. V, J and clone size are taken as reported in that table, and D and trimming were inferred from the DNA itself. Of 150,000 to 170,000 clones listed, around 74% are singletons. This TCR was recovered from a woman over 75 with acute or convalescent COVID-19. Sequencing was carried out using peripheral blood.

CDR3 sequence (DNA): TGTGCCAGCAGCCCCGGGACAGGGGACGGCAATCAGCCCCAGCATTTT. Its translation is CASSPGTGDGNQPQHF. V gene TRBV7-6 combines with J gene TRBJ1-5, with 10 bases fitting TRBD1. J was trimmed by 2 bases and V by 5 bases; bases with no gene match: 6. The CDR3 totals 16 residues. From germline, CDR1 is SGHVS and CDR2 FNYEAQ.